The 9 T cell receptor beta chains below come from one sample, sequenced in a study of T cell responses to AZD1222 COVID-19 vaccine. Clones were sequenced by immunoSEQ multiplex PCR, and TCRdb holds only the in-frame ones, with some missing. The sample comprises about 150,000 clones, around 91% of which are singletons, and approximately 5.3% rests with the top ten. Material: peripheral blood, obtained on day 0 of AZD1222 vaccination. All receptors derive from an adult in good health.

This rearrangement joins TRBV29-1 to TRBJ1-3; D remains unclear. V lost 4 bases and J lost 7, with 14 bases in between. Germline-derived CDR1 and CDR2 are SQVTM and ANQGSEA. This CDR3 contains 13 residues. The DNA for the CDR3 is TGCAGCGTTGCGGGAAAGGGCACGAACACCATATATTTT. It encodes CSVAGKGTNTIYF.

DNA of the CDR3: TGTGCCAGCAGTTTGGGGACAGGGATCAAAGAGACCCAGTACTTC. It yields the protein CASSLGTGIKETQYF. V is TRBV28 and J is TRBJ2-5; TRBD1 agrees at 9 bases. CDR3 length equals 15 residues. J gave up 3 bases and V 3 bases, and 5 bases lay outside the gene matches. The V gene's germline CDR1 is MDHEN and CDR2 SYDVKM.

CDR3 region: CASSPIADGTGELFF. The CDR3 DNA follows: TGTGCCAGCAGCCCAATTGCGGACGGGACCGGGGAGCTGTTTTTT. The J gene is TRBJ2-2, the V gene TRBV28; D gene unclear. The V end lost 6 bases, the J end lost 5 bases, and 16 bases lay between the germline ends. Per the germline V gene, CDR1 is MDHEN and CDR2 is SYDVKM. The CDR3 spans 15 residues.

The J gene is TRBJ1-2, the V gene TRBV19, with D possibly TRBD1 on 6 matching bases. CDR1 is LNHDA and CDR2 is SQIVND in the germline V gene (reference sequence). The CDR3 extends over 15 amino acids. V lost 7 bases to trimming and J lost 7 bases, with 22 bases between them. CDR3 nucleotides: TGTGCCAGTACCCCGCGGGGGGCGCCTCTAGCTGGCTACACCTTC. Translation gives CASTPRGAPLAGYTF.

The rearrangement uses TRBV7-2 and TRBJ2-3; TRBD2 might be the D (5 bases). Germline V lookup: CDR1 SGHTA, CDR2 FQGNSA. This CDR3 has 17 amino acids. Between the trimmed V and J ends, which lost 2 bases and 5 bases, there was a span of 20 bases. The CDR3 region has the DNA TGTGCCAGCAGCTTAAGGCCAGGTGCGGATCGGGGAGATACGCAGTATTTT. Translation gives CASSLRPGADRGDTQYF.

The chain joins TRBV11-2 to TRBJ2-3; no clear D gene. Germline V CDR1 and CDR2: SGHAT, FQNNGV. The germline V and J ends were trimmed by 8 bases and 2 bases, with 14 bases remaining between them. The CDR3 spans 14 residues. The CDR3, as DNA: TGTGCCAGCTCCCCGTGGTATAACACAGATACGCAGTATTTT. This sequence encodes CASSPWYNTDTQYF.

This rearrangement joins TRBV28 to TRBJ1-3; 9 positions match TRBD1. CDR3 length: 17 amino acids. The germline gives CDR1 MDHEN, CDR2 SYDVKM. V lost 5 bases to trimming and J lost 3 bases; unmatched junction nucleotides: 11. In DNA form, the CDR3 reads TGTGCCAGCAGTCTAAGGACAGGGGCAGGAGGTGGAAACACCATATATTTT. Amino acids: CASSLRTGAGGGNTIYF. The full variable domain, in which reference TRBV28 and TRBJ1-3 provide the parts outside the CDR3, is DVKVTQSSRYLVKRTGEKVFLECVQDMDHENMFWYRQDPGLGLRLIYFSYDVKMKEKGDIPEGYSVSREKKERFSLILESASTNQTSMYLCASSLRTGAGGGNTIYFGEGSWLTVV.

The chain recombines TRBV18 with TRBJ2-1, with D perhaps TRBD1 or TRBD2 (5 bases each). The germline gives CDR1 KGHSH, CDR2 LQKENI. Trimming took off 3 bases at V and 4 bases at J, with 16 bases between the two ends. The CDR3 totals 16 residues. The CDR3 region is CASSPRSGAPYNEQFF. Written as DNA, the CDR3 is TGTGCCAGCTCACCCCGATCCGGGGCACCTTACAATGAGCAGTTCTTC. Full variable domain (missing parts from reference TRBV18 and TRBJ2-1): NAGVMQNPRHLVRRRGQEARLRCSPMKGHSHVYWYRQLPEEGLKFMVYLQKENIIDESGMPKERFSAEFPKEGPSILRIQQVVRGDSAAYFCASSPRSGAPYNEQFFGPGTRLTVL.

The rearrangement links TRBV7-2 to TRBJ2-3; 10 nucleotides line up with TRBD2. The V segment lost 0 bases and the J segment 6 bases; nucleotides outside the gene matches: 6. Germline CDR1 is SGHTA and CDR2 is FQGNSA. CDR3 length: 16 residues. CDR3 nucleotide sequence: TGTGCCAGCAGCTTAGCGCGCCTAGCGGGAGTGGATACGCAGTATTTT. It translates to CASSLARLAGVDTQYF. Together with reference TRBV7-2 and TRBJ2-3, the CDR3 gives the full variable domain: GAGVSQSPSNKVTEKGKDVELRCDPISGHTALYWYRQSLGQGLEFLIYFQGNSAPDKSGLPSDRFSAERTGGSVSTLTIQRTQQEDSAVYLCASSLARLAGVDTQYFGPGTRLTVL.